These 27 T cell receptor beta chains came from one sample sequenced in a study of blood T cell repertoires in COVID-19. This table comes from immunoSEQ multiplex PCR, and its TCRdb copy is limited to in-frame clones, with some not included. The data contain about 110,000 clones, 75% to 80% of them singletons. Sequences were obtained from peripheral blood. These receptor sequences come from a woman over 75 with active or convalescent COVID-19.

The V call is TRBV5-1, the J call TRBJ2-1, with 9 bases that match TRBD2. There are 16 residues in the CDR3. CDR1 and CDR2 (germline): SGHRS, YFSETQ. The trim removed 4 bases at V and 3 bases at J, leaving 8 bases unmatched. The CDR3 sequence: CASSPGSGRGYNEQFF. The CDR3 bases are TGCGCCAGCAGCCCCGGTAGCGGGAGAGGCTACAATGAGCAGTTCTTC.

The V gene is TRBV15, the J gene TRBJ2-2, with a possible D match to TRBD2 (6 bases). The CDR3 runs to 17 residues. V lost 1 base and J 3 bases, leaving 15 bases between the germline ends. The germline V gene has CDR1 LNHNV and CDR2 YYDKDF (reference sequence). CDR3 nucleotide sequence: TGTGCCACCAGCAGAGGGAGACTAGTGGAGGACACCGGGGAGCTGTTTTTT. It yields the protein CATSRGRLVEDTGELFF.

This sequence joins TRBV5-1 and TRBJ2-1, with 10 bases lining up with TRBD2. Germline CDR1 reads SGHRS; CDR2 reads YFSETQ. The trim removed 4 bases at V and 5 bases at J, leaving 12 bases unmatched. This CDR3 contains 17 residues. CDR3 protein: CASSGDPSGRADNEQFF. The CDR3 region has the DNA TGCGCCAGCAGCGGGGACCCTAGCGGGAGAGCGGACAATGAGCAGTTCTTC.

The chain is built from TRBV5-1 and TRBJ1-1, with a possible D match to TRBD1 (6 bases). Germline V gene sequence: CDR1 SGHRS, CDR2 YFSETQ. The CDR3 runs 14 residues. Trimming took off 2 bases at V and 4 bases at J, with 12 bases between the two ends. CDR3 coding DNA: TGCGCCAGCAGCTTTCAGGGGATGGGCACTGAAGCTTTCTTT. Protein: CASSFQGMGTEAFF.

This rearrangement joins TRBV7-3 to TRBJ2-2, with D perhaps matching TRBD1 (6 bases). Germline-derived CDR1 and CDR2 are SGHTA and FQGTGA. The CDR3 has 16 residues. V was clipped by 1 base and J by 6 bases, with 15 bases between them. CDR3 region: CASSLNGQSVSGELFF. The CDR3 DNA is TGTGCCAGCAGCTTAAACGGACAGAGTGTGTCCGGGGAGCTGTTTTTT.

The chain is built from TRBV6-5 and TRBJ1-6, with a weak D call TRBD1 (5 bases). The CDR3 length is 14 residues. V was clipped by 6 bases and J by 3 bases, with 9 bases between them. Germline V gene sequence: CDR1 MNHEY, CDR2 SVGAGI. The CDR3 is CASRRQNYNSPLHF. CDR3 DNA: TGTGCCAGCAGAAGACAGAACTATAATTCACCCCTCCACTTT.

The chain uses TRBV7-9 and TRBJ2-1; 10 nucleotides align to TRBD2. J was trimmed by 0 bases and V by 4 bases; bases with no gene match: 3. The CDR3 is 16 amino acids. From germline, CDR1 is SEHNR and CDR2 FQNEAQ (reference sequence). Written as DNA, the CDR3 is TGTGCCAGCAGCTCAGCGGGAGGGAGCTCCTACAATGAGCAGTTCTTC. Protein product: CASSSAGGSSYNEQFF.

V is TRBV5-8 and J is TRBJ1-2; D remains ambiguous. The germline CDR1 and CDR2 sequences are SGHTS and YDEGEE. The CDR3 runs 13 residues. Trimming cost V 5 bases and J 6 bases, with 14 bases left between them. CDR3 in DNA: TGTGCCAGCAGTCGGGTACGGGTGGATGGCTACACCTTC. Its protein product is CASSRVRVDGYTF.

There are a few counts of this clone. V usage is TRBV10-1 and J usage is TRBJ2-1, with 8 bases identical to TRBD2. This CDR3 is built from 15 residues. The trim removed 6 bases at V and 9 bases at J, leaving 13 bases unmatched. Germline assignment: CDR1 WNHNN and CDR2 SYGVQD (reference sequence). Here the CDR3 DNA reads TGCGCCAGCAGCCACGCAGGGGCGGGAGGAGGTGAGCAGTTCTTC. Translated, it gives CASSHAGAGGGEQFF.

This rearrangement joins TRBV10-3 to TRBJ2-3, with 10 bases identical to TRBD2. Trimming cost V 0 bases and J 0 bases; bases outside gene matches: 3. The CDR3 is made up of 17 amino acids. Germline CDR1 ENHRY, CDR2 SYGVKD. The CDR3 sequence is CAISESSSGGSTDTQYF. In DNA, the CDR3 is TGTGCCATCAGTGAGTCGTCTAGCGGGGGTAGCACAGATACGCAGTATTTT.

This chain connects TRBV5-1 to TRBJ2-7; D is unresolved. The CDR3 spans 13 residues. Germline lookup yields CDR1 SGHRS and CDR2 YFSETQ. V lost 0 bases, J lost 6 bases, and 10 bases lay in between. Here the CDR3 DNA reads TGCGCCAGCAGCTTGGGTTTACAGTTCGAGCAGTACTTC. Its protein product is CASSLGLQFEQYF.

The DNA for the CDR3 is TGTGCCATCAGTGGGACAGGGGTTGGAAACACCATATATTTT. This sequence encodes CAISGTGVGNTIYF. The V and J genes are TRBV10-3 and TRBJ1-3, with 9 bases aligning to TRBD1. CDR1 ENHRY and CDR2 SYGVKD come from the germline V gene. The CDR3 totals 14 residues. Trimming removed 4 bases from V and 3 bases from J; junction bases left unmatched: 1.

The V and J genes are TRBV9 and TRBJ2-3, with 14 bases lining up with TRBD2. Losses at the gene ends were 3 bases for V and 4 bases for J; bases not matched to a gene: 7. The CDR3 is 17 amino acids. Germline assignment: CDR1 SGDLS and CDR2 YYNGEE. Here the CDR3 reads CASSAGLAGGVADTQYF. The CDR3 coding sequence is TGTGCCAGCAGCGCCGGACTAGCGGGAGGCGTCGCAGATACGCAGTATTTT.

The CDR3 DNA reads as TGTGCCAGCAGTTCCGGACTTTACGAGCAGTACTTC. Translated, it gives CASSSGLYEQYF. V usage is TRBV28 and J usage is TRBJ2-7, with TRBD2 as a possible D gene (5 bases). CDR1 is MDHEN, CDR2 SYDVKM, per germline. V lost 4 bases, J lost 4 bases, and 8 bases lay in between. This CDR3 is built from 12 residues.

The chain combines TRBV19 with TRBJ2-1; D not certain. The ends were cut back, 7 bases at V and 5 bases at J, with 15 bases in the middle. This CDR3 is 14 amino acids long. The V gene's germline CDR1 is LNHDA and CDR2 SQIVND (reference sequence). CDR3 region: CASKEEWRNNEQFF. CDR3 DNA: TGTGCCAGTAAAGAGGAATGGAGAAACAATGAGCAGTTCTTC.

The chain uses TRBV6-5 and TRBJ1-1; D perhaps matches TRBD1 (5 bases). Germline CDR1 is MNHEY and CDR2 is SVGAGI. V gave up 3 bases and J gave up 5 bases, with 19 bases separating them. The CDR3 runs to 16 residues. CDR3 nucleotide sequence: TGTGCCAGCAGTTATAGAGGGACGGGAGGCTGGACTGAAGCTTTCTTT. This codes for CASSYRGTGGWTEAFF.

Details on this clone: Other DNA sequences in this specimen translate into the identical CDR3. The CDR3 here is CASSPDRANTGELFF. The CDR3 DNA sequence: TGTGCCAGCTCACCCGACAGGGCCAACACCGGGGAGCTGTTTTTT. The chain couples TRBV18 to TRBJ2-2; TRBD1 matches at 7 bases. J was trimmed by 2 bases and V by 3 bases; bases with no gene match: 3. The CDR3 has 15 residues. The V gene's germline CDR1 is KGHSH and CDR2 LQKENI.

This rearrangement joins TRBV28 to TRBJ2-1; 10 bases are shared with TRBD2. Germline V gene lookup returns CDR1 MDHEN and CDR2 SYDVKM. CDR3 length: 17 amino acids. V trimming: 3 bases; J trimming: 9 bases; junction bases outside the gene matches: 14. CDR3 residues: CASSFLGAGGQGGEQFF. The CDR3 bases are TGTGCCAGCAGTTTTTTGGGAGCGGGAGGGCAAGGAGGTGAGCAGTTCTTC.

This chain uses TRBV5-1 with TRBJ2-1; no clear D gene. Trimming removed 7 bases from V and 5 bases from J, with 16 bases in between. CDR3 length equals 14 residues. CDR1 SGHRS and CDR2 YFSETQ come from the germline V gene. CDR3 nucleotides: TGCGCCAGCGAGGTTGGCTCTTTCCACAATGAGCAGTTCTTC. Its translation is CASEVGSFHNEQFF.

CDR3 in amino acids: CASSLDTGGSGTGELFF. CDR3 in DNA: TGTGCCAGCAGCTTAGATACCGGCGGGAGTGGTACCGGGGAGCTGTTTTTT. The gene calls are TRBV11-3 and TRBJ2-2, with 7 nucleotides matching TRBD2. The germline V gene encodes CDR1 SGHNT and CDR2 YENEEA. The CDR3 contains 17 residues. Trimming cost V 0 bases and J 5 bases; bases outside gene matches: 9.

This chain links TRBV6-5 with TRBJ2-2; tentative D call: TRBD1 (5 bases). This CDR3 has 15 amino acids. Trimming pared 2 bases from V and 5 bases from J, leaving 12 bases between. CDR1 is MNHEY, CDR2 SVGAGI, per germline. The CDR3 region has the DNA TGTGCCAGCAGTTACGGGGCAGGGTGGACCGGGGAGCTGTTTTTT. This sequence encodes CASSYGAGWTGELFF.

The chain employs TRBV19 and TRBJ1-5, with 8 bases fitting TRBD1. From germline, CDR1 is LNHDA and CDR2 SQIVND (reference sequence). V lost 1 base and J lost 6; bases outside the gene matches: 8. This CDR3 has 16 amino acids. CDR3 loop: CASSIVGRGRLQPQHF. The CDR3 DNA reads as TGTGCCAGTAGTATAGTGGGCAGGGGGCGCCTTCAGCCCCAGCATTTT.

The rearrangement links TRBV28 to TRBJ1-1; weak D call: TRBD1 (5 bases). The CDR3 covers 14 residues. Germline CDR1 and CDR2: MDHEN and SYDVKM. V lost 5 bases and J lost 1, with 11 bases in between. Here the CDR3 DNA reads TGTGCCAGCAGTCTCTGGGGCACGAACACTGAAGCTTTCTTT. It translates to CASSLWGTNTEAFF.

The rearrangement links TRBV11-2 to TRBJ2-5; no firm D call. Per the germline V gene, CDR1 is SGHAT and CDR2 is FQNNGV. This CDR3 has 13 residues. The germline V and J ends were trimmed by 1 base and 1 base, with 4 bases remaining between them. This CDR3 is CASSLGSQETQYF. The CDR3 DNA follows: TGTGCCAGCAGCTTAGGCAGCCAAGAGACCCAGTACTTC.

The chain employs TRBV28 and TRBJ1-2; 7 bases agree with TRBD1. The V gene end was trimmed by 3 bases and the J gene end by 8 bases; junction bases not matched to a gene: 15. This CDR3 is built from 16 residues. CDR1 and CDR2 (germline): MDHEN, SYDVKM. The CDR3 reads CASSFPLRQGLWGYTF. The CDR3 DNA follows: TGTGCCAGCAGTTTCCCCCTTCGACAGGGCCTATGGGGCTACACCTTC.

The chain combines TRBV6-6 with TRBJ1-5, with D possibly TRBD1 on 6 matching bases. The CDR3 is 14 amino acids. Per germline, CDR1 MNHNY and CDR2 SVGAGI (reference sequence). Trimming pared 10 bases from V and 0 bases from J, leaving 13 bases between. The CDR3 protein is CATRGGNSNQPQHF. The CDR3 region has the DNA TGTGCCACAAGAGGGGGAAATAGCAATCAGCCCCAGCATTTT.

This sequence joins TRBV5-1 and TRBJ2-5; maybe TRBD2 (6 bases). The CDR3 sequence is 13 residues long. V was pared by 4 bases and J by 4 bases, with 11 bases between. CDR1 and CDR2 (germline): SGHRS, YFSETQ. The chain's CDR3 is CASSLMGGETQYF. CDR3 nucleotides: TGCGCCAGCAGCCTAATGGGGGGAGAGACCCAGTACTTC.